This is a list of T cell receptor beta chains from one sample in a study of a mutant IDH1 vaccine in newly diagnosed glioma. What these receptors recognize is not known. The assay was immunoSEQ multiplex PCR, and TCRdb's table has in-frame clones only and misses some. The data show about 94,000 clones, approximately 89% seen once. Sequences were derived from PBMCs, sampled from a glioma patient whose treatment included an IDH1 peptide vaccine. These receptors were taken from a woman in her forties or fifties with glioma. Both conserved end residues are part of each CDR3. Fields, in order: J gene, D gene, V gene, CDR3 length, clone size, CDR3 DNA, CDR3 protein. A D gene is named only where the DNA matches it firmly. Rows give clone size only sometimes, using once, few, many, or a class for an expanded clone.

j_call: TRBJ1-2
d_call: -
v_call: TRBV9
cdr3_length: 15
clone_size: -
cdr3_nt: TGTGCCAGCAGCGGAGGGATTAAACTCAACTATGGCTACACCTTC
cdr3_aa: CASSGGIKLNYGYTF

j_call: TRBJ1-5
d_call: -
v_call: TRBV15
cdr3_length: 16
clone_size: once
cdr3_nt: TGTGCCACCAGCAGAGACGGGGGGGGGCGCAATCAGCCCCAGCATTTT
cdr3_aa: CATSRDGGGRNQPQHF

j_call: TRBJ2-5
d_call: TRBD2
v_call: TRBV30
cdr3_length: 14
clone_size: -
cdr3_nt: TGTGCCTGGGTTGGGGGGGGACTCCAAGAGACCCAGTACTTC
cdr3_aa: CAWVGGGLQETQYF

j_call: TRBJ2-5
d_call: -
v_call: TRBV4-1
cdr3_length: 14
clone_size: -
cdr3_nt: TGCGCCAGCAGCCTGGGCGTGGGCCTTGAGACCCAGTACTTC
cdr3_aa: CASSLGVGLETQYF

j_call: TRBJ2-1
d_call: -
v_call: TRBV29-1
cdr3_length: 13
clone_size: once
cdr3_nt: TGCAGCGTTGAAGAAACCAGGGGCAATGAGCAGTTCTTC
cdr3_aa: CSVEETRGNEQFF

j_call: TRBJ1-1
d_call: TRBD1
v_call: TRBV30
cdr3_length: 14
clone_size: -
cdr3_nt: TGTGCCTGGAGTGCGGGACAGGGTTACACTGAAGCTTTCTTT
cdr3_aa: CAWSAGQGYTEAFF

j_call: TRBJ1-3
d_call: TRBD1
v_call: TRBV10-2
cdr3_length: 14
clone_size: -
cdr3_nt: TGCGCCAGCAAACTACAGGGGAATGGAAACACCATATATTTT
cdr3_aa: CASKLQGNGNTIYF

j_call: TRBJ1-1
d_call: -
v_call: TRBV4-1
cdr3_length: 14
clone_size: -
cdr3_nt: TGCGCCAGCAGCCAAGGACGCCTGAACACTGAAGCTTTCTTT
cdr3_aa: CASSQGRLNTEAFF

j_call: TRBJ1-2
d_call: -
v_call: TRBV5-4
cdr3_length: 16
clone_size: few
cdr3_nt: TGTGCCAGCAGCTTTGAAGGCGGGGGCCCGTGGAGTGGCTACACCTTC
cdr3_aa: CASSFEGGGPWSGYTF

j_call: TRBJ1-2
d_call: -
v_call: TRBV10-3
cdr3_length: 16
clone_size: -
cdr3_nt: TGTGCCATCAGTGAGTCCCTTGACAGACTCAACTATGGCTACACCTTC
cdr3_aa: CAISESLDRLNYGYTF

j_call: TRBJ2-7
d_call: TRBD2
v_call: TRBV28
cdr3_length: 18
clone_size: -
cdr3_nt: TGTGCCAGCAGTCCCCCCGGACTAGCGGGAGTTTCGGTCTACGAGCAGTACTTC
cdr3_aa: CASSPPGLAGVSVYEQYF

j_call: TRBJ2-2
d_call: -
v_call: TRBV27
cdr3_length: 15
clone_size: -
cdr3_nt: TGTGCCAGCAGCCCGACCGAGATTGACACCGGGGAGCTGTTTTTT
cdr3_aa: CASSPTEIDTGELFF

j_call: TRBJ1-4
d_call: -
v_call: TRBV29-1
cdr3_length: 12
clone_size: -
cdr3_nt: TGCAGCGTTCAAGGGGAATGGGAAAAACTGTTTTTT
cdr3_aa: CSVQGEWEKLFF

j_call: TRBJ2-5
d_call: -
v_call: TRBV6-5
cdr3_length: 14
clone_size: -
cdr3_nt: TGTGCCAGCAGGCGGTCAGGGAGAGGGGAGACCCAGTACTTC
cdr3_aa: CASRRSGRGETQYF

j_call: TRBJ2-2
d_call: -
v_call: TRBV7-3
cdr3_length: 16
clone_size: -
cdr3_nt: TGTGCCAGCAGCTATCAAACCTCCAGAAACACCGGGGAGCTGTTTTTT
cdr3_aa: CASSYQTSRNTGELFF

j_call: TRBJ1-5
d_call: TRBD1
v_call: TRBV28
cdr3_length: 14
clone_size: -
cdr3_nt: TGTGCCAGCAGTCAGCAGGGGGCGAAACAGCCCCAGCATTTT
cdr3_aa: CASSQQGAKQPQHF

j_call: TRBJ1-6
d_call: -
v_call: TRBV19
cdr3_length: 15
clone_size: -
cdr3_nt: TGTGCCAGTAGTATAGTGCGGGGGTATGATTCACCCCTCCACTTT
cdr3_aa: CASSIVRGYDSPLHF

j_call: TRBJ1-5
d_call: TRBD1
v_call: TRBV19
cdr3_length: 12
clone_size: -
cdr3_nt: TGTGCCAGTAGGTCAGGGGGCACGCCCCAGCATTTT
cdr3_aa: CASRSGGTPQHF

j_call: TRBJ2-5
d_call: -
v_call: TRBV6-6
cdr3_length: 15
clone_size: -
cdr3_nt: TGTGCCAGCAGTTACAGGGGGGCCTCAACGGAGACCCAGTACTTC
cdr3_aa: CASSYRGASTETQYF

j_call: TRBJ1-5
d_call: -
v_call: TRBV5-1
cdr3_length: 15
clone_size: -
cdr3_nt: TGCGCCAGCAGCCCATCCACAGGGAGCAATCAGCCCCAGCATTTT
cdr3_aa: CASSPSTGSNQPQHF

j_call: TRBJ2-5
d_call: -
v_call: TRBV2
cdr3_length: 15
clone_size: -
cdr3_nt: TGTGCCAGCAACGAGGACTATTGGTACCAAGAGACCCAGTACTTC
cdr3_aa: CASNEDYWYQETQYF

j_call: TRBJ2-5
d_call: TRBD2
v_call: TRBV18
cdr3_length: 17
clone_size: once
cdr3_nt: TGTGCCAGCTCACCAGGAGGACTAGCGGGAGATTGGGAGACCCAGTACTTC
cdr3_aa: CASSPGGLAGDWETQYF

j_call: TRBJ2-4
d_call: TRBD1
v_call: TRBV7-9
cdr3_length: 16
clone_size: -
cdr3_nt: TGTGCCAGCAGCTTGGGGACAGGGGGGACCAAAAACATTCAGTACTTC
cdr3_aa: CASSLGTGGTKNIQYF

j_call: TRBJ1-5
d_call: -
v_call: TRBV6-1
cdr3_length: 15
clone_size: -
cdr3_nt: TGTGCCAGCAGTGAAGACAGGGTGAACAATCAGCCCCAGCATTTT
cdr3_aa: CASSEDRVNNQPQHF

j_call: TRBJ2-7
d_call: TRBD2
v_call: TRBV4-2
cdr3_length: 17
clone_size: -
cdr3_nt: TGTGCCAGCAGCCAAGATCTAGCGGGAGGGACCCTATACGAGCAGTACTTC
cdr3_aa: CASSQDLAGGTLYEQYF

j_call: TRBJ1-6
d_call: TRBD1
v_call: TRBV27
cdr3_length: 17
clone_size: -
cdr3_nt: TGTGCCAGCAGTAGGCTGACAGGGGTCTCCTATAATTCACCCCTCCACTTT
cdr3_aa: CASSRLTGVSYNSPLHF

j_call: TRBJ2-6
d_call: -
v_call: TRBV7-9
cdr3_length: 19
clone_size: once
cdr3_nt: TGTGCCAGCAGCTTAGAAGTTGTCAGGGGAACTGTTGGGGCCAACGTCCTGACTTTC
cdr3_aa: CASSLEVVRGTVGANVLTF

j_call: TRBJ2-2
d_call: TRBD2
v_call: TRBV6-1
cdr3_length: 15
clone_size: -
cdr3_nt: TGTGCCAGCAGTACCGGGACTAGCGTTTCCGGGGAGCTGTTTTTT
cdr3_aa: CASSTGTSVSGELFF